The 21 T cell receptor beta chains reported below all come from one sample, sequenced in a study of cytotoxic CD8 clonotypes in ibrutinib-treated CLL. The repertoire was sequenced with immunoSEQ multiplex PCR; TCRdb's copy has only in-frame clones and lacks some. The top ten clones hold roughly 5% of a sample with approximately 280,000 clones, 76% of them seen once. Sample: PBMCs, taken at disease progression, from a patient treated with ibrutinib. These receptors were obtained from a human donor with chronic lymphocytic leukemia.

The J gene is TRBJ1-1, the V gene TRBV18, with 7 positions matching TRBD1. The J segment lost 1 base and the V segment lost 2 bases, leaving 4 bases of the junction unmatched. This CDR3 comprises 15 residues. Germline V gives CDR1 KGHSH, CDR2 LQKENI. CDR3 sequence reads: CASSPFTGENTEAFF. In DNA, the CDR3 is TGTGCCAGCTCACCATTTACAGGGGAGAACACTGAAGCTTTCTTT. The full variable domain, with the rest looked up from reference TRBV18 and TRBJ1-1, is NAGVMQNPRHLVRRRGQEARLRCSPMKGHSHVYWYRQLPEEGLKFMVYLQKENIIDESGMPKERFSAEFPKEGPSILRIQQVVRGDSAAYFCASSPFTGENTEAFFGQGTRLTVV.

The gene calls are TRBV25-1 and TRBJ2-5; tentative D call: TRBD1 (5 bases). This CDR3 contains 16 residues. From germline, CDR1 is MGHDK and CDR2 SYGVNS. The ends were cut back, 4 bases at V and 1 base at J, with 16 bases in the middle. The CDR3 nucleotides are TGTGCCAGCAGTGGGTTGCAGGGTGTCCTCCAAGAGACCCAGTACTTC. As protein: CASSGLQGVLQETQYF.

CDR3: CASSPTRGPSYNEQFF. CDR3 nucleotides: TGTGCCAGCAGCCCTACGAGGGGGCCCTCCTACAATGAGCAGTTCTTC. The J gene is TRBJ2-1, the V gene TRBV5-4, with TRBD1 matching 7 bases. Germline CDR1 and CDR2: SGHNT and YYREEE (reference sequence). V trimming: 4 bases; J trimming: 0 bases; junction bases outside the gene matches: 7. The CDR3 runs 16 residues. The complete variable domain, with remaining parts taken from reference TRBV5-4 and TRBJ2-1, reads ETGVTQSPTHLIKTRGQQVTLRCSSQSGHNTVSWYQQALGQGPQFIFQYYREEENGRGNFPPRFSGLQFPNYSSELNVNALELDDSALYLCASSPTRGPSYNEQFFGPGTRLTVL.

This rearrangement joins TRBV6-5 to TRBJ2-7; D is ambiguous. Germline V gives CDR1 MNHEY, CDR2 SVGAGI. CDR3 length: 13 residues. V dropped 7 bases and J dropped 4 bases, with 14 bases sitting between them. CDR3 residues: CASTDGYGYEQYF. The CDR3 nucleotides read TGTGCCAGCACCGACGGGTATGGGTACGAGCAGTACTTC.

This clone was counted between two and nine times. The chain combines TRBV15 with TRBJ1-2; D gene unclear. Deletions cut 3 bases from V and 4 bases from J, with 9 bases between. Germline-derived CDR1 and CDR2 are LNHNV and YYDKDF (reference sequence). The CDR3 is 13 amino acids. The CDR3 DNA reads as TGTGCCACCAGCAGCCGGTTCAGCTATGGCTACACCTTC. Translation: CATSSRFSYGYTF.

The rearrangement joins TRBV11-2 to TRBJ1-6, with a tentative D call TRBD1 (5 bases). Germline values: CDR1 SGHAT, CDR2 FQNNGV. The CDR3 spans 16 residues. The V end lost 2 bases, the J end lost 9 bases, and 17 bases lay between the germline ends. The CDR3 DNA follows: TGTGCCAGCAGCTTAACGCAGGGACGCCTCCCTTCACCCCTCCACTTT. As protein: CASSLTQGRLPSPLHF.

On this clone itself: In the same sample, other DNA sequences code for this CDR3. The chain joins TRBV5-1 to TRBJ2-1, with D tentatively TRBD2 (6 bases). The V gene lost 0 bases and the J gene lost 0 bases, with 10 bases spanning the gap. CDR1 is SGHRS, CDR2 YFSETQ, per germline. The CDR3 covers 16 residues. CDR3 DNA sequence: TGCGCCAGCAGCTTGGTCGGGGGAAGCTCCTACAATGAGCAGTTCTTC. Translated: CASSLVGGSSYNEQFF.

V and J are TRBV28 and TRBJ2-7; no firm D call. Trimming left V 2 bases short and J 3 bases short, with 11 bases between. This CDR3 region has 14 residues. The germline CDR1 and CDR2 sequences are MDHEN and SYDVKM. CDR3 amino acids: CASSLILRNYEQYF. In nucleotides, the CDR3 is TGTGCCAGCAGTTTAATTCTACGGAACTACGAGCAGTACTTC.

The chain recombines TRBV7-3 with TRBJ1-2, with a possible D match to TRBD1 (5 bases). CDR3 size: 12 residues. The germline CDR1 and CDR2 sequences are SGHTA and FQGTGA. The V and J ends lost 5 bases and 14 bases respectively, with 18 bases between them. In nucleotides, the CDR3 is TGTGCCAGCAGCCCTTACTCGGGGACGAAGACCTTC. It encodes CASSPYSGTKTF. Drawing the rest from reference TRBV7-3 and TRBJ1-2, the complete variable domain is GAGVSQTPSNKVTEKGKYVELRCDPISGHTALYWYRQSLGQGPEFLIYFQGTGAADDSGLPNDRFFAVRPEGSVSTLKIQRTERGDSAVYLCASSPYSGTKTFGSGTRLTVV.

This clone was seen only a few times. This chain joins TRBV28 and TRBJ1-4; 7 bases map to TRBD1. V was clipped by 7 bases and J by 5 bases; unmatched bases: 7. This CDR3 region has 14 residues. Germline V gives CDR1 MDHEN, CDR2 SYDVKM. CDR3 region: CASMKTGWNEKLFF. The DNA of the CDR3 is TGTGCCAGCATGAAGACAGGGTGGAATGAAAAACTGTTTTTT.

The chain is built from TRBV10-2 and TRBJ2-7, with TRBD1 matching 7 bases. Trimming cost V 8 bases and J 4 bases; bases outside gene matches: 5. CDR1 is WSHSY, CDR2 SAAADI, per germline. This CDR3 has 12 residues. CDR3 sequence: CASARDSYEQYF. The CDR3 DNA sequence: TGCGCCAGCGCCCGGGACAGTTACGAGCAGTACTTC.

The V gene is TRBV13, the J gene TRBJ1-2, with 10 nucleotides matching TRBD1. With V trimmed by 5 bases and J by 6 bases, 9 bases remained unmatched. The CDR3 is 15 amino acids. Per the germline V gene, CDR1 is PRHDT and CDR2 is FYEKMQ (reference sequence). The chain's CDR3 is CASSNMDRGADGYTF. The DNA of the CDR3 is TGTGCCAGCAGCAATATGGACAGGGGGGCCGATGGCTACACCTTC.

The genes are TRBV29-1 and TRBJ1-2; 9 bases line up with TRBD1. Germline assignment: CDR1 SQVTM and CDR2 ANQGSEA. The CDR3 spans 14 residues. J lost 4 bases, V lost 3 bases, and 6 bases had no gene match. The CDR3 region has the DNA TGCAGCGTTGACTTGGGACAGGGCCTCTATGGCTACACCTTC. It yields the protein CSVDLGQGLYGYTF. Full variable domain (missing parts from reference TRBV29-1 and TRBJ1-2): SAVISQKPSRDICQRGTSLTIQCQVDSQVTMMFWYRQQPGQSLTLIATANQGSEATYESGFVIDKFPISRPNLTFSTLTVSNMSPEDSSIYLCSVDLGQGLYGYTFGSGTRLTVV.

The chain joins TRBV9 to TRBJ2-7; TRBD1 might be the D (6 bases). In germline, CDR1 is SGDLS, CDR2 YYNGEE. V was trimmed by 2 bases and J by 5 bases, leaving 17 bases between them. The CDR3 is made up of 15 amino acids. In nucleotides, the CDR3 is TGTGCCAGCAGCGTTCGGCCAGGGGTTGCCCACGAGCAGTACTTC. This encodes CASSVRPGVAHEQYF.

V usage is TRBV7-3 and J usage is TRBJ2-3, with no clear D. The germline V gene encodes CDR1 SGHTA and CDR2 FQGTGA. CDR3 size: 13 residues. V was cut by 5 bases and J by 1 base, with 7 bases left in between. The CDR3 is CASSPGGTDTQYF. DNA for the CDR3: TGTGCCAGCAGCCCCGGTGGCACAGATACGCAGTATTTT. The entire variable domain, with the rest obtained from reference TRBV7-3 and TRBJ2-3, is as follows: GAGVSQTPSNKVTEKGKYVELRCDPISGHTALYWYRQSLGQGPEFLIYFQGTGAADDSGLPNDRFFAVRPEGSVSTLKIQRTERGDSAVYLCASSPGGTDTQYFGPGTRLTVL.

This clone was detected only a few times. Distinct nucleotide sequences in the sample also encode this CDR3. The genes are TRBV9 and TRBJ1-2; unclear D gene. Germline CDR1 SGDLS, CDR2 YYNGEE. The CDR3 covers 12 residues. The V and J ends lost 0 bases and 8 bases respectively, with 8 bases between them. The CDR3 region has the DNA TGTGCCAGCAGCGTAGCTGGTGGAGGCTACACCTTC. It is translated as CASSVAGGGYTF.

The chain uses TRBV28 and TRBJ2-5, with 9 bases aligning to TRBD1. Germline CDR1 is MDHEN and CDR2 is SYDVKM. CDR3 length: 15 amino acids. The ends lost 7 bases at V and 5 bases at J; junction bases unmatched: 11. The CDR3 protein is CASTSPTGGTETQYF. The CDR3 DNA is TGTGCCAGCACCTCCCCCACAGGGGGCACGGAGACCCAGTACTTC.

V is TRBV5-1 and J is TRBJ2-7, with D perhaps matching TRBD2 (6 bases). Trimming took 2 bases from V and 4 from J, leaving 10 bases between them. The CDR3 has 13 residues. Germline lookup yields CDR1 SGHRS and CDR2 YFSETQ. The CDR3 reads CASSFSGRYEQYF. In nucleotides, the CDR3 is TGCGCCAGCAGCTTTTCAGGGAGGTACGAGCAGTACTTC.

The chain employs TRBV18 and TRBJ2-2; maybe TRBD1 (5 bases). Between the trimmed V and J ends, which lost 0 bases and 1 base, there was a span of 12 bases. Germline CDR1 KGHSH, CDR2 LQKENI. The CDR3 consists of 17 residues. DNA of the CDR3: TGTGCCAGCTCACCACCCGCAGGGCTTGGGAACACCGGGGAGCTGTTTTTT. This sequence encodes CASSPPAGLGNTGELFF.

The table lists this clone with a few counts. The chain has TRBV2 and TRBJ2-2; TRBD1 agrees at 9 bases. Germline V CDR1 and CDR2: SNHLY, FYNNEI. The CDR3 extends over 15 amino acids. Germline trimming cut 10 bases from V and 0 bases from J; bases unmatched to any gene: 6. CDR3 region: CATHRDRANTGELFF. CDR3 DNA: TGTGCCACCCACCGGGACAGGGCGAACACCGGGGAGCTGTTTTTT.

The rearrangement links TRBV5-1 to TRBJ2-1, with 11 bases matching TRBD2. This CDR3 is 16 amino acids long. The J segment lost 8 bases and the V segment lost 0 bases, leaving 7 bases of the junction unmatched. The germline gives CDR1 SGHRS, CDR2 YFSETQ. In DNA, the CDR3 is TGCGCCAGCAGCTTGGGACTAGCGGGACACGGCGATGAGCAGTTCTTC. Translating gives CASSLGLAGHGDEQFF.